Included here is one T cell receptor (beta chain) sequence, with context. Its antigen has not been determined. Per-base qualities were not stored, and no clone one base away is much larger. No patient had received any treatment before thyroid surgery. Patient clinical samples collected from about 2011 to 2018 were retrospectively analysed using T-cell receptor beta sequencing. The method was PCR. Sequencing was carried out with an Illumina HiSeq 4000. High-throughput sequencing was used to profile the TCR beta-chain CDR3 region of each patient. The paper's processing steps were these. Drawing on CDR3 differences between clinicopathological groups, the researchers built a classifier meant to tell apart patients with distant-metastatic papillary thyroid cancer. Repertoire diversity was assessed with the Shannon index, and tumor-blood repertoire similarity with the Morisita-Horn index. Using fastp at Q25 and MiXCR, TCRdb reprocessed the public reads and kept productive beta chains. It is TCRdb's table, rather than the study itself, that gives the V and J calls and clone size. The sample table lists roughly 6,800 clones, about a fifth of them with a count of one. 9.6% of the sample lies in the top ten.

The data derive from a study of metastatic and nonmetastatic thyroid tumors (TCRdb year 2020). Context from the whole study: For patients with malignant and with benign thyroid disease, the researchers compared repertoires between peripheral blood samples and tumor or nodule tissue samples. On the study overall, not on this receptor specifically: In both blood and tumor samples, malignant tumors were reported to have significantly higher TCR beta diversity than benign nodules.

This sequence originates from a female donor with papillary thyroid cancer or a benign thyroid nodule (not recorded which). Some clones in this sample may be carry-over from other donors' samples. The sample comprised adjacent normal tissue.

The bases read TGCGCCAGCAGCCAAGACTTCCTCAATGAGCAGTTCTTC. It translates to CASSQDFLNEQFF. The sequence is built from TRBV4-1 and TRBJ2-1, with an unclear D gene assignment. Trimming at the junction amounts to 0 bases on V and 6 bases on J, and the germline ends lie 6 bases apart. Spanning cysteine to phenylalanine, the CDR3 consists of 13 amino acids. The entry retains the CDR3 DNA only, 39 bases that are in frame from base 1. In the germline V gene, CDR1 corresponds to MGHRA and CDR2 to YSYEKL.